Listed below are T cell receptor beta chains from one sample, sequenced in a study of breast tumors, draining lymph nodes, adjacent tissues. Via MiXCR, TCRdb re-called the multiplex PCR reads, giving one row per CDR3 protein. This repertoire shows 100,000 or so distinct CDR3 sequences, 21% found once; its top ten account for 1% to 1.5%. Sequences were obtained from axillary lymph node tissue. All receptors come from a female donor with breast cancer. Some clones in this sample may be carry-over from other donors' samples. Each CDR3 is given with its conserved first and last residue. Each record gives: CDR3 length, J gene, V gene, clone size, D gene, CDR3 protein, CDR3 DNA. A D gene is named only where the DNA matches it firmly. Clone size is given for some rows only: seen once, a few or many times, or a class if the clone is expanded.

15,TRBJ2-3,TRBV9,many,-,CASTISTVDTDTQYF,TGTGCCAGCACCATATCGACAGTCGACACAGATACGCAGTATTTT
11,TRBJ1-2,TRBV10-3,many,-,CAIQGYYGYTF,TGTGCCATACAGGGTTACTATGGCTACACCTTC
16,TRBJ2-7,TRBV28,few,TRBD2,CASSSPGSGGFREQYF,TGTGCCAGCAGTTCCCCGGGGAGCGGGGGATTTCGGGAGCAGTACTTC
15,TRBJ2-7,TRBV10-3,many,TRBD2,CAASAGLAGLYEQYF,TGTGCCGCCAGCGCCGGACTAGCGGGCTTATACGAGCAGTACTTC
14,TRBJ1-5,TRBV7-9,many,TRBD1,CASELQGAGQPQHF,TGTGCCAGCGAACTCCAGGGGGCGGGTCAGCCCCAGCATTTT
15,TRBJ2-7,TRBV10-1,many,TRBD1,CASNRTGGDLNEQYF,TGCGCCAGCAATAGGACAGGGGGCGACTTAAACGAGCAGTACTTC
15,TRBJ2-5,TRBV7-2,many,TRBD1,CASSNGQGAWETQYF,TGTGCCAGCAGTAACGGACAGGGGGCGTGGGAGACCCAGTACTTC
15,TRBJ2-7,TRBV4-1,many,TRBD1,CASSQARGHNYEQYF,TGCGCCAGCAGCCAAGCAAGGGGGCACAACTACGAGCAGTACTTC
14,TRBJ2-7,TRBV2,once,-,CASRGTSLGYEQYF,TGTGCCAGCAGGGGGACCTCCCTAGGCTACGAGCAGTACTTC
12,TRBJ2-1,TRBV12-3/TRBV12-4,many,TRBD1,CASGQGGNEQFF,TGTGCCAGCGGACAGGGGGGGAATGAGCAGTTCTTC
13,TRBJ2-7,TRBV20-1,few,-,CSASLNRVVEQYF,TGCAGTGCTAGTTTGAACAGGGTGGTCGAGCAGTACTTC
13,TRBJ2-3,TRBV19,many,-,CASSVGLTDTQYF,TGTGCCAGTAGTGTTGGATTAACGGATACGCAGTATTTT
13,TRBJ1-5,TRBV5-8,many,-,CASSLSPRQPQHF,TGTGCCAGCAGCCTCTCCCCTCGACAGCCCCAGCATTTT
11,TRBJ2-5,TRBV19,medium-sized,-,CASSLGETQYF,TGTGCCAGCAGCTTAGGAGAGACCCAGTACTTC
15,TRBJ2-1,TRBV9,many,TRBD2,CASSSGLSSYNEQFF,TGTGCCAGCAGTAGCGGGCTTAGCTCCTACAATGAGCAGTTCTTC
15,TRBJ2-1,TRBV7-3,many,TRBD2,CASSTTSGRSYEQFF,TGTGCCAGCAGCACGACTAGCGGGAGAAGTTATGAGCAGTTCTTC
16,TRBJ2-4,TRBV7-2,many,-,CASSLVVSTGGNIQYF,TGTGCCAGCAGCTTAGTCGTTTCGACTGGGGGAAACATTCAGTACTTC
14,TRBJ1-6,TRBV7-9,many,-,CASSLDHRNSPLHF,TGTGCCAGCAGCTTAGACCACAGAAATTCACCCCTCCACTTT
15,TRBJ2-7,TRBV28,many,TRBD2,CASSLSGRGNYEQYF,TGTGCCAGCAGCCTTAGCGGGAGAGGAAACTACGAGCAGTACTTC
16,TRBJ1-5,TRBV27,many,TRBD1,CASRSQGAGKDQPQHF,TGTGCCAGCAGATCACAGGGGGCGGGAAAGGATCAGCCCCAGCATTTT
15,TRBJ2-5,TRBV4-1,many,TRBD1,CASSQLDRGGETQYF,TGCGCCAGCAGCCAGTTAGACAGGGGTGGCGAGACCCAGTACTTC
17,TRBJ1-6,TRBV6-6,many,-,CASSYVAGQRVESPLHF,TGTGCCAGCAGTTACGTGGCAGGACAGCGAGTCGAGTCTCCCCTCCACTTT
14,TRBJ2-1,TRBV27,-,-,CDSSLGGTYNEQFF,TGTGACAGCAGTTTGGGGGGAACCTACAATGAGCAGTTCTTC
15,TRBJ2-1,TRBV7-9,-,-,CASRGGPTSYNEQFF,TGTGCCAGCAGGGGGGGGCCGACCTCCTACAATGAGCAGTTCTTC
13,TRBJ1-1,TRBV20-1,-,-,CSAPHRSYTEAFF,TGCAGTGCTCCCCACCGGTCCTACACTGAAGCTTTCTTT
16,TRBJ1-2,TRBV7-6,many,-,CASSAGPGFGIYGYTF,TGTGCCAGCAGCGCCGGACCGGGATTTGGGATTTATGGCTACACCTTC
16,TRBJ2-7,TRBV5-6,many,TRBD1,CASSFTGARPLYEQYF,TGTGCCAGCAGCTTTACAGGGGCTCGTCCTCTCTACGAGCAGTACTTC
22,TRBJ2-7,TRBV29-1,many,-,CSVEDPVVIHPQRTFCSYEQYF,TGCAGCGTTGAAGATCCGGTTGTTATTCATCCGCAACGGACTTTCTGCTCCTACGAGCAGTACTTC
13,TRBJ2-7,TRBV5-1,many,-,CASRWGRTYEQYF,TGCGCCAGCAGATGGGGACGGACCTACGAGCAGTACTTC
15,TRBJ2-7,TRBV7-2,many,-,CASSQPRGRGYEQYF,TGTGCCAGCAGCCAACCCAGGGGGAGGGGATACGAGCAGTACTTC
15,TRBJ2-5,TRBV7-3,many,TRBD2,CASSTNGDYRETQYF,TGTGCCAGCAGCACTAACGGGGACTACCGAGAGACCCAGTACTTC
16,TRBJ2-2,TRBV27,-,-,CASSLTSGTLTGELFF,TGTGCCAGCAGTTTAACCTCCGGGACACTCACCGGGGAGCTGTTTTTT
14,TRBJ2-7,TRBV27,many,TRBD2,CASLLTRGSYEQYF,TGTGCCAGTTTACTTACGCGGGGGTCCTACGAGCAGTACTTC
16,TRBJ1-2,TRBV6-1,many,TRBD1,CASSEAMGQGNYGYTF,TGTGCCAGCAGTGAAGCAATGGGACAGGGTAACTATGGCTACACCTTC
14,TRBJ1-1,TRBV7-8,-,-,CASSPTPMETEAFF,TGTGCCAGCAGCCCGACACCGATGGAGACTGAAGCTTTCTTT
14,TRBJ2-7,TRBV30,many,-,CAWRVKGIPYEQYF,TGTGCCTGGAGAGTAAAAGGGATCCCATACGAGCAGTACTTC
17,TRBJ1-2,TRBV5-1,many,TRBD1,CASSLGNRDRGNYGYTF,TGCGCCAGCAGCTTGGGGAACCGGGACAGGGGTAACTATGGCTACACCTTC
13,TRBJ1-2,TRBV12-3/TRBV12-4,many,-,CASSYGWTEGYTF,TGTGCCAGCAGTTACGGTTGGACGGAAGGCTACACCTTC
13,TRBJ2-2,TRBV7-2,few,-,CASSLKLSGELFF,TGTGCCAGCAGCTTAAAGTTGAGCGGGGAGCTGTTTTTT
16,TRBJ2-7,TRBV5-6,many,TRBD1,CASSLWAQGVSYEQYF,TGTGCCAGCAGCTTATGGGCCCAGGGGGTGTCCTACGAGCAGTACTTC
12,TRBJ2-3,TRBV29-1,many,-,CSVATGTDTQYF,TGCAGCGTTGCGACAGGCACAGATACGCAGTATTTT
13,TRBJ2-7,TRBV29-1,many,TRBD2,CSVETGTSYEQYF,TGCAGCGTTGAAACCGGGACTAGCTACGAGCAGTACTTC
15,TRBJ1-1,TRBV5-1,-,TRBD1,CASSDGDRGNTEAFF,TGCGCCAGCAGTGATGGGGACAGGGGGAACACTGAAGCTTTCTTT
15,TRBJ2-2,TRBV11-2,many,TRBD2,CAKSSGGPNTGELFF,TGTGCCAAGTCTAGCGGGGGGCCGAACACCGGGGAGCTGTTTTTT
15,TRBJ2-3,TRBV27,-,TRBD2,CASRLLAGGTDTQYF,TGTGCCAGCAGATTGCTAGCGGGAGGGACAGATACGCAGTATTTT
13,TRBJ2-1,TRBV6-1,few,TRBD1,CASSKDRDNEQFF,TGTGCCAGCAGTAAGGACAGGGACAATGAGCAGTTCTTC
14,TRBJ2-5,TRBV20-1,many,-,CSAANYLQGETQYF,TGCAGTGCTGCCAACTATCTACAGGGAGAGACCCAGTACTTC
13,TRBJ2-1,TRBV20-1,many,-,CSASRWEDNEQFF,TGCAGTGCTAGTCGGTGGGAGGACAATGAGCAGTTCTTC
13,TRBJ2-7,TRBV5-6,many,-,CASSLGSFYEQYF,TGTGCCAGCAGCTTGGGGTCCTTCTACGAGCAGTACTTC
15,TRBJ2-4,TRBV6-1,-,TRBD1,CASGGQGRTKNIQYF,TGTGCCAGCGGGGGACAGGGACGGACCAAAAACATTCAGTACTTC
17,TRBJ2-7,TRBV7-6,many,TRBD1,CASSLALTTGQGSEQYF,TGTGCCAGCAGCTTAGCCCTAACGACCGGACAGGGATCCGAGCAGTACTTC
14,TRBJ1-5,TRBV6-6,-,TRBD1,CANSYGTGAQPRHF,TGTGCCAACAGTTACGGGACAGGGGCTCAGCCCCGGCATTTT
13,TRBJ1-2,TRBV2,many,-,CASSERGIYGYTF,TGTGCCAGCAGTGAACGGGGAATCTATGGCTACACCTTC
15,TRBJ2-3,TRBV6-1,many,-,CASSEGAQGGDTQYF,TGTGCCAGCAGTGAAGGCGCACAGGGGGGGGATACGCAGTATTTT
13,TRBJ1-1,TRBV4-2,-,-,CVSSRDGNTEAFF,TGTGTCAGCAGCCGCGACGGGAACACTGAAGCTTTCTTT
16,TRBJ2-1,TRBV9,many,-,CASSVAARGAYDEQFF,TGTGCCAGCAGCGTAGCGGCCCGTGGAGCGTATGATGAGCAGTTCTTC
15,TRBJ2-5,TRBV18,-,TRBD2,CASSILADPQETQYF,TGTGCCAGCTCGATACTAGCGGATCCCCAAGAGACCCAGTACTTC
13,TRBJ2-5,TRBV3-1,many,-,CASSQDLGGGQYF,TGTGCCAGCAGCCAAGATTTGGGTGGGGGCCAGTACTTC
13,TRBJ2-7,TRBV20-1,many,-,CSASRYRTGEQYF,TGCAGTGCTAGTCGCTACAGAACGGGTGAGCAGTACTTC
19,TRBJ2-1,TRBV5-1,-,TRBD2,CASSRNPLYLAGDSNEQFF,TGCGCCAGCAGCCGAAACCCCCTTTACTTAGCGGGGGATAGCAATGAGCAGTTCTTC